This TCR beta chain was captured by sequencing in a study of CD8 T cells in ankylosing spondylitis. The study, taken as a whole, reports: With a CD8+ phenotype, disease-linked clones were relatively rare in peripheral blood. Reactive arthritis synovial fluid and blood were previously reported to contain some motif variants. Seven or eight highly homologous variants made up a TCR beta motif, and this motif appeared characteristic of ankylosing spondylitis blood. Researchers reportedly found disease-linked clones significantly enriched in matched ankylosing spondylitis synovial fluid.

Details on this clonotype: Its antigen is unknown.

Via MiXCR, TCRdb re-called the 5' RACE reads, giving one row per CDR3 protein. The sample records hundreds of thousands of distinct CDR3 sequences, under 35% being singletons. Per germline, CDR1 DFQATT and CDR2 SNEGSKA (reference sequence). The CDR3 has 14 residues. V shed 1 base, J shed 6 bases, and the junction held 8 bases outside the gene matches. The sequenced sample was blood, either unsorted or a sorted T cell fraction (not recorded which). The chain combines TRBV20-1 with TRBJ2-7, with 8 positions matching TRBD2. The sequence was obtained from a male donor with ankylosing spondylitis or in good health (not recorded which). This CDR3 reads CSARGAGGAPEQYF. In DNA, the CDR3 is TGCAGTGCTAGAGGGGCCGGGGGGGCCCCCGAGCAGTACTTC.